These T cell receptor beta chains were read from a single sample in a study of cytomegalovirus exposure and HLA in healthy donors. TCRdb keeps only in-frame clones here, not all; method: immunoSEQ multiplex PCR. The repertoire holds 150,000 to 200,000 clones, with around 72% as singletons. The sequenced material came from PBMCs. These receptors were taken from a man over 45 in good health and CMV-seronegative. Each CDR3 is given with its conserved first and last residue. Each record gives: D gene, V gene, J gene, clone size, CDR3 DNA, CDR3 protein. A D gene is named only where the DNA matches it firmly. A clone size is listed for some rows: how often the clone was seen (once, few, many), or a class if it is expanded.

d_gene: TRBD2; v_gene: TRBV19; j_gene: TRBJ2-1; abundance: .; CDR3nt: TGTGCCAGTAGTATAGGTCGACTAGCGGGCAATTATGGGGGCAATGAGCAGTTCTTC; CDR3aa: CASSIGRLAGNYGGNEQFF
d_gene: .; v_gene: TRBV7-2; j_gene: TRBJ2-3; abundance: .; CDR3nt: TGTGCCAGCAGCTTAGAACTCACAGATACGCAGTATTTT; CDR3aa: CASSLELTDTQYF
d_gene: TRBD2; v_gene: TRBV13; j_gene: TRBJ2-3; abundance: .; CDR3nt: TGTGCCAGCAGCCTACGGACTAGCGGATTCACAGATACGCAGTATTTT; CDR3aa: CASSLRTSGFTDTQYF
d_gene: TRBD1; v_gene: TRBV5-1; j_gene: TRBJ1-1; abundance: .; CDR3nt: TGCGCCAGCAGCGAACAGGGGACTGAAGCTTTCTTT; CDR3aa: CASSEQGTEAFF
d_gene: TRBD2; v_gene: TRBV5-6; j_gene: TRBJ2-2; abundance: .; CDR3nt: TGTGCCAGCAGCCCCCGGGAGGTGGGTTACACCGGGGAGCTGTTTTTT; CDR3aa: CASSPREVGYTGELFF
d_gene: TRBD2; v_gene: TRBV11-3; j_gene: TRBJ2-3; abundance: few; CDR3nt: TGTGCCAGCAGCCCCGGACTAGAGACGGGTACGCAGTATTTT; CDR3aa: CASSPGLETGTQYF
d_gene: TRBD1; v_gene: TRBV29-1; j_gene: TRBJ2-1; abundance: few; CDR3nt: TGCAGCGTCGACGGGACAGGTGTTTACAATGAGCAGTTCTTC; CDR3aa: CSVDGTGVYNEQFF
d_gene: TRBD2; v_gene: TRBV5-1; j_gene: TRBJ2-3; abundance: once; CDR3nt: TGCGCCAGCAGCTTGAGCCCTAGCGGGGGCACAGATACGCAGTATTTT; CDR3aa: CASSLSPSGGTDTQYF
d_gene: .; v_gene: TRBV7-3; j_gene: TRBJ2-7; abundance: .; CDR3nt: TGTGCCAGCAGCTTAAAGGCAGGGATCTCCTACGAGCAGTACTTC; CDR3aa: CASSLKAGISYEQYF
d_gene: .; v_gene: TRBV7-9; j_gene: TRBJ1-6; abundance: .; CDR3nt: TGTGCCAGCAGCCGGGACTCCCGGGATTCACCCCTCCACTTT; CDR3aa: CASSRDSRDSPLHF
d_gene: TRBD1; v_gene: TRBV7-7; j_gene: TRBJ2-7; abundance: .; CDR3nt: TGTGCCAGCAGTCCAGTGGTCCCCGGGACAGGAGCCTACGAGCAGTACTTC; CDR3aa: CASSPVVPGTGAYEQYF
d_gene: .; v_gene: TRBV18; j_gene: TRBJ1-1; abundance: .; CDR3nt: TGTGCCAGCTCACCACGGGAGGGCATGAACACTGAAGCTTTCTTT; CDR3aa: CASSPREGMNTEAFF
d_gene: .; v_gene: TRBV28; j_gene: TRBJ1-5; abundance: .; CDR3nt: TGTGCCAGCGTTAGGGGGGGTAGCAATCAGCCCCAGCATTTT; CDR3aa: CASVRGGSNQPQHF
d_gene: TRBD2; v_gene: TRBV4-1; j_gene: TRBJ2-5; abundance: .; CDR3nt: TGCGCCAGCGCGCCACTAGCGGAGACCTTCCGGAAGACCCAGTACTTC; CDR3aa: CASAPLAETFRKTQYF
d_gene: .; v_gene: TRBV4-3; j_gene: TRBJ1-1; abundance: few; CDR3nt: TGCGCCAGCAGCCAAGATAACAGGGTGAACACTGAAGCTTTCTTT; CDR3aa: CASSQDNRVNTEAFF
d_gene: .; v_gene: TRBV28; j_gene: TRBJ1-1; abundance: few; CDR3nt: TGTGCCAGCATCGCCGCGGGGGGGGAGAACACTGAAGCTTTCTTT; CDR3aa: CASIAAGGENTEAFF
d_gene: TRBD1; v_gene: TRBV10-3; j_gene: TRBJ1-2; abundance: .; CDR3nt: TGTGCCATCAGTGGACAGGGAAATCGTTATGGCTACACCTTC; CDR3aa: CAISGQGNRYGYTF
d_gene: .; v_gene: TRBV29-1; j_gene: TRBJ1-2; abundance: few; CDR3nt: TGCAGCGTTGAGGAGAATGCGAACTATGGCTACACCTTC; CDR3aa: CSVEENANYGYTF
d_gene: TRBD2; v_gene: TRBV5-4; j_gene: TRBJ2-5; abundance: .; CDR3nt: TGTGCCAGCAGCCTTTTCGGACTAGCGGGGGCCCAAGAGACCCAGTACTTC; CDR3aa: CASSLFGLAGAQETQYF
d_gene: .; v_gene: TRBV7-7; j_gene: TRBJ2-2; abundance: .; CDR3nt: TGTGCTAGCAGCTTGGAGGGAGGTAGCACCGGGGAGCTGTTTTTT; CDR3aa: CASSLEGGSTGELFF
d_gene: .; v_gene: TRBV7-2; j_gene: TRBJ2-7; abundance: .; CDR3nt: TGTGCCAGCAGCTTAGTGGGCAGTGAAGGACTCTACGAGCAGTACTTC; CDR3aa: CASSLVGSEGLYEQYF
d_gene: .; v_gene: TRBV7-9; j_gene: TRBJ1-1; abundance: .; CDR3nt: TGTGCCACCCGCCCGGACTACACTGAAGCTTTCTTT; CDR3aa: CATRPDYTEAFF
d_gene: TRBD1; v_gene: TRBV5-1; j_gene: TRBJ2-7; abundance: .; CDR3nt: TGCGCCAGCAGTGGTGCCGGGACAGGGGCCTACGAGCAGTACTTC; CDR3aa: CASSGAGTGAYEQYF
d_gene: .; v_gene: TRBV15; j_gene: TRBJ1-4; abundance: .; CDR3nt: TGTGCCACCAGCAGAGGCAGGAACGAAAAACTGTTTTTT; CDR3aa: CATSRGRNEKLFF
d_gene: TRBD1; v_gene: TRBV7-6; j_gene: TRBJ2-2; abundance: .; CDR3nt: TGTGCCAGCAGCCGACAGGGTCGGAACACCGGGGAGCTGTTTTTT; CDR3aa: CASSRQGRNTGELFF
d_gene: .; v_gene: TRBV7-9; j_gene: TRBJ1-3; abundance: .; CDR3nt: TGTGCCAGCAGCCCCGGGGTCTCTGGAAACACCATATATTTT; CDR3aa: CASSPGVSGNTIYF
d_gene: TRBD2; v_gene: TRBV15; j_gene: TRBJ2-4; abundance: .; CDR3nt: TGTGCCACCAGCCCCCGGGGGGGGGCCAAAAACATTCAGTACTTC; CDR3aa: CATSPRGGAKNIQYF
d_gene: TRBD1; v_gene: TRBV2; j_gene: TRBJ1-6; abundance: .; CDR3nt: TGTGCCACCGGTCGGGGTCCGGGACAGGACTTTTCGGCCCTCCACTTT; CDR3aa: CATGRGPGQDFSALHF
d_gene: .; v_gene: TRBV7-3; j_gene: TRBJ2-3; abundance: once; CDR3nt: TGTGCCAGCAGCCCCCGGAGCAGCACAGATACGCAGTATTTT; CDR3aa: CASSPRSSTDTQYF
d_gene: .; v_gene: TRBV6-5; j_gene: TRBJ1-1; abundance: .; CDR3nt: TGTGCCAGCAGTTACTCGGGGGGGGGAAACACTGAAGCTTTCTTT; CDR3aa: CASSYSGGGNTEAFF
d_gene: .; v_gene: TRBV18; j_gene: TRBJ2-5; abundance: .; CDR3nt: TGTGCCAGCTCACCCCGGCGGGGGCCTCAAGAGACCCAGTACTTC; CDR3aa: CASSPRRGPQETQYF
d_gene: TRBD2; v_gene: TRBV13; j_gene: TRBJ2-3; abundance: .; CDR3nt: TGTGCCAGCAGCTTAGCGGGGACTAGCGGGGGAGATACGCAGTATTTT; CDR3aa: CASSLAGTSGGDTQYF
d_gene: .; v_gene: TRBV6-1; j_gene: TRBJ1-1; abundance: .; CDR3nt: TGTGCCAGCAGTGCACACGCCACTGAAGCTTTCTTT; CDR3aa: CASSAHATEAFF
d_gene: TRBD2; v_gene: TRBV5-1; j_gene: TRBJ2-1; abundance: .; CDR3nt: TGCGCCAGCAGCTTGACGGGGGGGCGGAATGAGCAGTTCTTC; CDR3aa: CASSLTGGRNEQFF
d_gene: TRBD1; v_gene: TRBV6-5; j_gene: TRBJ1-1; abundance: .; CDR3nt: TGTGCCAGCGGACAGGGGCACAACCGAAACACTGAAGCTTTCTTT; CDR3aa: CASGQGHNRNTEAFF
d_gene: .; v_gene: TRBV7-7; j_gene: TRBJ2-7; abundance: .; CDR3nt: TGTGCCAGCAGCTTGAGGCAGTCCTACGAGCAGTACTTC; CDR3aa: CASSLRQSYEQYF
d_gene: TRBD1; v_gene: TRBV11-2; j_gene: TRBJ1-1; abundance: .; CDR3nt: TGTGCCAGCAGCACGCGGACAGGGAAGAACACTGAAGCTTTCTTT; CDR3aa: CASSTRTGKNTEAFF
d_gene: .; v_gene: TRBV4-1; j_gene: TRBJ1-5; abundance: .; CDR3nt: TGCGCCAGCAGCCCCAGGGAGGAGCAGGGAGTTGAGCATTTT; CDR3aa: CASSPREEQGVEHF